These 27 T cell receptor beta chains were all obtained from the same sample, sequenced in a study of blood T cell repertoires in COVID-19. Assay: immunoSEQ multiplex PCR; the TCRdb copy retains only in-frame clones and omits some. In the table there are 89,000 or so clones, about 83% of which are singletons. The sample consisted of peripheral blood. These receptors were taken from a man aged 50 to 60 with active COVID-19.

The CDR3 sequence is CASSVGGARGYTF. The CDR3 DNA reads TGTGCCAGCAGCGTAGGCGGGGCGCGGGGCTACACCTTC. This chain joins TRBV9 and TRBJ1-2; possible D gene TRBD1, 5 bases. This CDR3 region has 13 residues. The germline V and J ends were trimmed by 0 bases and 8 bases, with 11 bases remaining between them. The V gene's germline CDR1 is SGDLS and CDR2 YYNGEE.

The chain recombines TRBV19 with TRBJ2-1; TRBD2 matches 13 bases. Germline assignment: CDR1 LNHDA and CDR2 SQIVND (reference sequence). The CDR3 is made up of 19 amino acids. After removal of 4 bases from V and 0 bases from J, the junction contained 9 bases not matched to a gene. The CDR3 DNA follows: TGTGCCAGTAGTACGGGACTAGCGGGAAGGGGGATCTCCTACAATGAGCAGTTCTTC. Translation gives CASSTGLAGRGISYNEQFF. Together with reference TRBV19 and TRBJ2-1, the CDR3 gives the full variable domain: DGGITQSPKYLFRKEGQNVTLSCEQNLNHDAMYWYRQDPGQGLRLIYYSQIVNDFQKGDIAEGYSVSREKKESFPLTVTSAQKNPTAFYLCASSTGLAGRGISYNEQFFGPGTRLTVL.

The rearrangement uses TRBV19 and TRBJ1-4, with 7 bases that match TRBD1. The CDR3 has 15 amino acids. V lost 4 bases, J lost 8 bases, and 10 bases stayed unmatched. Germline CDR1 and CDR2: LNHDA and SQIVND (reference sequence). Here the CDR3 reads CASSNHRGQPEKLFF. CDR3 sequence (DNA): TGTGCCAGTAGTAACCATCGGGGACAGCCAGAAAAACTGTTTTTT.

The rearrangement links TRBV4-2 to TRBJ2-4, with D unresolved. V lost 0 bases, J lost 0 bases, and 9 bases lay in between. The CDR3 extends over 16 amino acids. Germline-derived CDR1 and CDR2 are LGHNA and YNFKEQ. In DNA, the CDR3 is TGTGCCAGCAGCCAAGATGGGCTCCTAGCCAAAAACATTCAGTACTTC. Translating gives CASSQDGLLAKNIQYF.

V is TRBV24-1 and J is TRBJ1-5; D is possibly TRBD1 (5 bases). CDR1 KGHDR and CDR2 SFDVKD come from the germline V gene. The germline V and J ends were trimmed by 4 bases and 1 base, with 7 bases remaining between them. The CDR3 loop spans 14 amino acids. CDR3 residues: CATSETVSNQPQHF. DNA of the CDR3: TGTGCCACCAGTGAGACAGTCAGCAATCAGCCCCAGCATTTT.

The rearrangement uses TRBV6-1 and TRBJ1-6; 8 nucleotides agree with TRBD1. V shed 2 bases and J 10 bases; nucleotides not matched to a gene: 10. CDR1 and CDR2 (germline): MNHNS, SASEGT. This CDR3 is 16 amino acids long. The CDR3 bases are TGTGCCAGCAGTGAATCTACAAACAGGGGGGAATCACCCCTCCACTTT. Protein product: CASSESTNRGESPLHF.

This clone showed up just a few times. The chain's CDR3 is CSVVVVVEQYF. Written as DNA, the CDR3 is TGCAGCGTTGTTGTCGTCGTGGAGCAGTACTTC. The chain combines TRBV29-1 with TRBJ2-7; D gene uncertain. The CDR3 length is 11 residues. The V gene lost 4 bases and the J gene lost 7 bases, with 11 bases spanning the gap. In germline, CDR1 is SQVTM, CDR2 ANQGSEA.

The genes are TRBV5-4 and TRBJ2-5, with D maybe TRBD1 (5 bases). Trimming removed 4 bases at V and 3 bases at J, with 10 bases between. This CDR3 has 13 amino acids. CDR1 and CDR2 from the germline V gene are SGHNT and YYREEE (reference sequence). This CDR3 is CASSLKGEETQYF. CDR3 sequence (DNA): TGTGCCAGCAGCCTTAAAGGGGAAGAGACCCAGTACTTC.

This sequence joins TRBV24-1 and TRBJ1-2; possible D gene TRBD1, 6 bases. Trimming left V 5 bases short and J 4 bases short, with 16 bases between. The CDR3 contains 15 residues. Germline V CDR1 and CDR2: KGHDR, SFDVKD. CDR3 protein: CATSAQQGLLYGYTF. CDR3 nucleotides: TGTGCCACCAGTGCCCAGCAGGGGCTACTCTATGGCTACACCTTC.

The genes are TRBV7-9 and TRBJ2-7; TRBD2 aligns across 9 bases. Germline CDR1 SEHNR, CDR2 FQNEAQ (reference sequence). Trimming at V came to 1 base and at J to 0 bases, leaving 1 base not matched to a gene. There are 15 residues in the CDR3. As DNA, the CDR3 is TGTGCCAGCAGCTTAGGCGGGAGGGCCTCCTACGAGCAGTACTTC. It encodes CASSLGGRASYEQYF. The full variable domain, with the rest looked up from reference TRBV7-9 and TRBJ2-7, is DTGVSQNPRHKITKRGQNVTFRCDPISEHNRLYWYRQTLGQGPEFLTYFQNEAQLEKSRLLSDRFSAERPKGSFSTLEIQRTEQGDSAMYLCASSLGGRASYEQYFGPGTRLTVT.

The rearrangement links TRBV11-2 to TRBJ2-2; D perhaps matches TRBD2 (6 bases). This CDR3 region has 15 residues. CDR1 and CDR2 from the germline V gene are SGHAT and FQNNGV. Between the trimmed V and J ends, which lost 4 bases and 4 bases, there was a span of 13 bases. The CDR3 DNA reads TGTGCCAGCAGCTCGATGGACTACACCACCGGGGAGCTGTTTTTT. Translating it yields CASSSMDYTTGELFF.

The chain combines TRBV27 with TRBJ2-2; possibly TRBD1 for D (7 bases). The germline gives CDR1 MNHEY, CDR2 SMNVEV (reference sequence). The CDR3 is 15 amino acids. V dropped 6 bases and J dropped 5 bases, with 16 bases sitting between them. CDR3 in amino acids: CASRQGLGGTGELFF. Written as DNA, the CDR3 is TGTGCCAGCAGACAGGGGCTGGGAGGAACCGGGGAGCTGTTTTTT.

This CDR3 reads CASTPWTGGRGTAEAFF. DNA for the CDR3: TGTGCCAGCACCCCCTGGACAGGGGGAAGGGGAACGGCTGAAGCTTTCTTT. The V and J genes are TRBV27 and TRBJ1-1; the match to TRBD1 covers 10 bases. CDR1 MNHEY and CDR2 SMNVEV come from the germline V gene (reference sequence). CDR3 length equals 17 residues. V gave up 7 bases and J gave up 6 bases; unmatched junction bases: 17.

This clone was seen a handful of times. CDR3 nucleotides: TGTGCCAGCAGTGACAGGGGACCAACAAATGAGCAGTTCTTC. Encoded protein: CASSDRGPTNEQFF. The gene calls are TRBV27 and TRBJ2-1, with 8 bases that match TRBD1. Germline V lookup: CDR1 MNHEY, CDR2 SMNVEV (reference sequence). The CDR3 sequence is 14 residues long. V dropped 5 bases and J dropped 7; count of bases not matched to a gene: 7.

The CDR3 DNA reads TGTGCCTGGAGTAGGGGATCCTACAATGAGCAGTTCTTC. Protein product: CAWSRGSYNEQFF. The chain has TRBV30 and TRBJ2-1; the D gene is possibly TRBD1 (5 bases). Looked up from germline, CDR1 is GTSNPN and CDR2 is SVGIG (reference sequence). The germline V and J ends were trimmed by 2 bases and 1 base, with 6 bases remaining between them. The CDR3 consists of 13 residues. Complete variable domain (other parts from reference TRBV30 and TRBJ2-1): SQTIHQWPATLVQPVGSPLSLECTVEGTSNPNLYWYRQAAGRGLQLLFYSVGIGQISSEVPQNLSASRPQDRQFILSSKKLLLSDSGFYLCAWSRGSYNEQFFGPGTRLTVL.

V gene TRBV19 combines with J gene TRBJ1-5; 7 positions agree with TRBD1. Per germline, CDR1 LNHDA and CDR2 SQIVND (reference sequence). The CDR3 extends over 15 amino acids. Losses at the gene ends were 0 bases for V and 7 bases for J; bases not matched to a gene: 6. In nucleotides, the CDR3 is TGTGCCAGTAGTATAGATGACAGGGATGGCCAGCCCCAGCATTTT. Translated, it gives CASSIDDRDGQPQHF.

The rearrangement uses TRBV28 and TRBJ2-2; 7 nucleotides align to TRBD1. V gave up 6 bases and J gave up 6 bases; unmatched junction bases: 7. The CDR3 runs 14 residues. Germline assignment: CDR1 MDHEN and CDR2 SYDVKM. DNA of the CDR3: TGTGCCAGCAGCCCAACAGGGGCGGCCGGGGAGCTGTTTTTT. This encodes CASSPTGAAGELFF.

V usage is TRBV6-5 and J usage is TRBJ2-2; unclear D gene. Germline lookup yields CDR1 MNHEY and CDR2 SVGAGI. There are 15 residues in the CDR3. V was cut by 0 bases and J by 5 bases, with 10 bases left in between. The CDR3 loop is CASSYSWPETGELFF. The CDR3 DNA reads TGTGCCAGCAGTTACTCGTGGCCGGAGACCGGGGAGCTGTTTTTT.

The V gene is TRBV7-3, the J gene TRBJ1-2; possible D gene TRBD1, 6 bases. Germline V gives CDR1 SGHTA, CDR2 FQGTGA. The CDR3 length is 13 residues. V dropped 2 bases and J dropped 6 bases, with 10 bases sitting between them. The CDR3 loop is CASSLSGGNGYTF. CDR3 nucleotide sequence: TGTGCCAGCAGCTTATCGGGGGGCAATGGCTACACCTTC.

This clone occurred a few times. The rearrangement joins TRBV2 to TRBJ1-1; weak D call: TRBD1 (6 bases). The CDR3 has 11 amino acids. Germline CDR1 and CDR2: SNHLY and FYNNEI. Trimming pared 5 bases from V and 8 bases from J, leaving 9 bases between. The CDR3 DNA reads TGTGCCAGCAGTAACAGGGTCGAAGCTTTCTTT. Translated, it gives CASSNRVEAFF.

The rearrangement uses TRBV4-3 and TRBJ2-5; 11 bases fit TRBD2. The CDR3 is made up of 16 amino acids. Unmatched junction bases numbered 7, after V lost 0 bases and J lost 7 bases. The V gene's germline CDR1 is LGHNA and CDR2 YSLEER. The CDR3 DNA follows: TGCGCCAGCAGCCAAGATGGGACTAGCGGTCCGGGGACCCAGTACTTC. It is translated as CASSQDGTSGPGTQYF.

The gene calls are TRBV11-2 and TRBJ2-7, with D possibly TRBD2 on 6 matching bases. V was shortened by 4 bases and J by 3 bases, with 13 bases between the two germline ends. The CDR3 has 14 residues. Germline lookup yields CDR1 SGHAT and CDR2 FQNNGV. The CDR3: CASSSRREDYEQYF. The CDR3, as DNA: TGTGCCAGCAGCTCCAGGAGGGAAGACTACGAGCAGTACTTC.

The chain couples TRBV5-1 to TRBJ1-4; no definite D call. CDR1 is SGHRS, CDR2 YFSETQ, per germline. The V gene lost 0 bases and the J gene lost 5 bases, with 8 bases spanning the gap. The CDR3 has 14 amino acids. The CDR3 loop is CASSLGEVNEKLFF. The DNA for the CDR3 is TGCGCCAGCAGCTTGGGGGAGGTCAATGAAAAACTGTTTTTT.

This chain links TRBV5-1 with TRBJ2-7; 9 bases agree with TRBD1. The CDR3 consists of 16 residues. J gave up 5 bases and V 0 bases, and 9 bases lay outside the gene matches. CDR1 and CDR2 from the germline V gene are SGHRS and YFSETQ. CDR3 DNA: TGCGCCAGCAGCTTGGTCGCCGGGACAGGGACCCACGAGCAGTACTTC. It translates to CASSLVAGTGTHEQYF. Looking up the rest from reference TRBV5-1 and TRBJ2-7 gives the full variable domain: KAGVTQTPRYLIKTRGQQVTLSCSPISGHRSVSWYQQTPGQGLQFLFEYFSETQRNKGNFPGRFSGRQFSNSRSEMNVSTLELGDSALYLCASSLVAGTGTHEQYFGPGTRLTVT.

The chain has TRBV7-3 and TRBJ2-2, with D unclear. V lost 2 bases and J 6 bases, leaving 7 bases between the germline ends. The CDR3 has 13 residues. Germline lookup yields CDR1 SGHTA and CDR2 FQGTGA. In nucleotides, the CDR3 is TGTGCCAGCAGCTTATCTCGGGCCGGGGAGCTGTTTTTT. It specifies CASSLSRAGELFF.

V gene TRBV7-2 combines with J gene TRBJ2-7; TRBD1 might be the D (5 bases). There are 15 residues in the CDR3. Trimming stripped 1 base from V and 6 bases from J, with 16 bases between. Germline loops: CDR1 SGHTA, CDR2 FQGNSA. The DNA for the CDR3 is TGTGCCAGCAGCTTAGTGAGTATGCAGGGTGGCGAGCAGTACTTC. Translation gives CASSLVSMQGGEQYF.

V and J are TRBV28 and TRBJ2-5; 11 bases agree with TRBD2. V shed 3 bases, J shed 4 bases, and the junction held 7 bases outside the gene matches. This CDR3 is built from 16 residues. Per germline, CDR1 MDHEN and CDR2 SYDVKM. DNA of the CDR3: TGTGCCAGCAGTTTCCGCCTAGCGGGGGGACTAGAGACCCAGTACTTC. Amino acids: CASSFRLAGGLETQYF.